These 12 T cell receptor beta chains were sequenced from one sample in a study of T cell changes during pregnancy in multiple sclerosis. Clones were sequenced by immunoSEQ multiplex PCR, and TCRdb holds only the in-frame ones, with some missing. The data hold about 69,000 clones, with roughly 90% observed a single time. The sequenced sample was CD4+ T cells from peripheral blood mononuclear cells, obtained in the third trimester of pregnancy. These receptors were collected from a female donor in good health, enrolled as a control in a pregnancy study.

The gene calls are TRBV15 and TRBJ2-3, with 8 bases that match TRBD1. Germline V gene data show CDR1 as LNHNV and CDR2 as YYDKDF (reference sequence). The V gene end was trimmed by 2 bases and the J gene end by 2 bases; junction bases not matched to a gene: 3. This CDR3 is built from 15 residues. The CDR3 DNA follows: TGTGCCACCAGCAGAAGACAGGGGAACACAGATACGCAGTATTTT. As protein: CATSRRQGNTDTQYF.

The chain uses TRBV9 and TRBJ2-7, with D maybe TRBD2 (5 bases). The germline V gene has CDR1 SGDLS and CDR2 YYNGEE. This CDR3 has 15 residues. Trimming removed 0 bases at V and 0 bases at J, with 10 bases between. CDR3 protein: CASSVGRGSSYEQYF. CDR3 sequence (DNA): TGTGCCAGCAGCGTAGGACGGGGTAGCTCCTACGAGCAGTACTTC.

The chain employs TRBV19 and TRBJ1-1, with 7 bases fitting TRBD1. J gave up 3 bases and V 6 bases, and 4 bases lay outside the gene matches. CDR1 LNHDA and CDR2 SQIVND come from the germline V gene (reference sequence). The CDR3 extends over 13 amino acids. This CDR3 is CASSTQGHTEAFF. The CDR3 region has the DNA TGTGCCAGTAGCACACAGGGGCACACTGAAGCTTTCTTT.

The CDR3 DNA reads TGTGCCAGCAGCTTAGAGGGGCCGGAAAATTCACCCCTCCACTTT. This codes for CASSLEGPENSPLHF. The V gene is TRBV11-3, the J gene TRBJ1-6, with D perhaps TRBD1 (5 bases). Trimming took 0 bases from V and 7 from J, leaving 10 bases between them. Germline CDR1 and CDR2: SGHNT and YENEEA. This CDR3 has 15 amino acids.

This sequence joins TRBV7-9 and TRBJ1-1; D call uncertain. V was pared by 0 bases and J by 1 base, with 9 bases between. The CDR3 is 15 amino acids. Germline CDR1 and CDR2: SEHNR and FQNEAQ (reference sequence). CDR3 amino acids: CASSLARIANTEAFF. The CDR3 bases are TGTGCCAGCAGCTTAGCGCGGATAGCGAACACTGAAGCTTTCTTT.

The rearrangement joins TRBV2 to TRBJ2-1; a possible D gene is TRBD2 (6 bases). Germline loops: CDR1 SNHLY, CDR2 FYNNEI. This CDR3 comprises 15 residues. Deletions cut 4 bases from V and 8 bases from J, with 18 bases between. This chain's CDR3 is CASSARLGEVDEQFF. The CDR3 DNA reads TGTGCCAGCAGTGCCCGACTAGGGGAAGTGGATGAGCAGTTCTTC.

The chain recombines TRBV19 with TRBJ1-6, with 10 bases lining up with TRBD1. The CDR3 length is 16 residues. From germline, CDR1 is LNHDA and CDR2 SQIVND (reference sequence). The V and J ends lost 3 bases and 5 bases, in that order; junction bases with no gene match: 4. CDR3 in amino acids: CASSIRQGANNSPLHF. CDR3 nucleotide sequence: TGTGCCAGTAGTATTCGACAGGGGGCCAATAATTCACCCCTCCACTTT.

On this clone: The same CDR3 also results from other DNA sequences found in this sample. CDR3 sequence reads: CASSPDRGYGYTF. As DNA, the CDR3 is TGTGCCAGCTCACCGGACAGGGGTTATGGCTACACCTTC. This chain connects TRBV18 to TRBJ1-2; 9 positions agree with TRBD1. Trimming took 3 bases from V and 5 from J; bases not matched to a gene: 1. Germline CDR1 KGHSH, CDR2 LQKENI. There are 13 residues in the CDR3.

The V call is TRBV4-1, the J call TRBJ2-2, with 8 bases fitting TRBD1. Losses at the gene ends were 3 bases for V and 5 bases for J; bases not matched to a gene: 5. This CDR3 is built from 15 residues. Germline values: CDR1 MGHRA, CDR2 YSYEKL. For the CDR3, the DNA is TGCGCCAGCAGCCATTCAGACAGGGGAACCGGGGAGCTGTTTTTT. Translating gives CASSHSDRGTGELFF.

The sample holds one count of this clone. J is TRBJ2-3 and V is TRBV5-1; 9 bases line up with TRBD2. The CDR3 loop spans 15 amino acids. J lost 7 bases, V lost 0 bases, and 6 bases had no gene match. Germline loops: CDR1 SGHRS, CDR2 YFSETQ. In DNA form, the CDR3 reads TGCGCCAGCAGCTTGGAGTTAGCGGGGGAGAATACGCAGTATTTT. It codes for CASSLELAGENTQYF.

The V gene is TRBV7-3, the J gene TRBJ2-6; 12 bases line up with TRBD1. V lost 1 base, J lost 2 bases, and 9 bases stayed unmatched. In germline, CDR1 is SGHTA, CDR2 FQGTGA. This CDR3 contains 20 residues. This CDR3 is CASSLKQGTGGGAGANVLTF. DNA for the CDR3: TGTGCCAGCAGCTTAAAACAGGGGACAGGGGGCGGAGCTGGGGCCAACGTCCTGACTTTC.

In this sample, this clone turned up once. The chain has TRBV4-3 and TRBJ1-6; D not certain. The CDR3 runs 15 residues. Trimming removed 0 bases from V and 3 bases from J, with 6 bases in between. Germline V gene lookup returns CDR1 LGHNA and CDR2 YSLEER. The CDR3, as DNA: TGCGCCAGCAGCCAAGATTCCGGCTATAATTCACCCCTCCACTTT. This sequence encodes CASSQDSGYNSPLHF.